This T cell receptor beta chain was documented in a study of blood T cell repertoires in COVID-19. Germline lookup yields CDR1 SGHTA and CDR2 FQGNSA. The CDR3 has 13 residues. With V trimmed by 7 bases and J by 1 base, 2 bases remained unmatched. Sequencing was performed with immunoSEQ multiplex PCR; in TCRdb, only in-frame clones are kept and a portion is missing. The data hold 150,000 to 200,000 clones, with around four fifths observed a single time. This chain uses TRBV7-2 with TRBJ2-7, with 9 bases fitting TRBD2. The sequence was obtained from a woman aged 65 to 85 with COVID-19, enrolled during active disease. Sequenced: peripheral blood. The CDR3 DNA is TGTGCCAGCATGGCGGGAGGGTCCTACGAGCAGTACTTC. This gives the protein CASMAGGSYEQYF. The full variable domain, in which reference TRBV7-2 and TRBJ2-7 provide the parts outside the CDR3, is GAGVSQSPSNKVTEKGKDVELRCDPISGHTALYWYRQSLGQGLEFLIYFQGNSAPDKSGLPSDRFSAERTGGSVSTLTIQRTQQEDSAVYLCASMAGGSYEQYFGPGTRLTVT.